The 22 T cell receptor beta chains listed next were all sequenced from one sample in a study of T cell responses to AZD1222 COVID-19 vaccine. The method was immunoSEQ multiplex PCR; TCRdb's version includes in-frame clones alone and lacks a portion of them. The table shows more than 85,000 clones, with around 90% occurring only once. Sample: peripheral blood, taken on day 0 of AZD1222 vaccination. The receptors shown here come from an adult in good health.

This sequence joins TRBV9 and TRBJ1-1; D is undetermined. This CDR3 is built from 12 residues. The V gene's germline CDR1 is SGDLS and CDR2 YYNGEE. The V end lost 4 bases, the J end lost 8 bases, and 12 bases lay between the germline ends. This CDR3 is CASSRKVSEAFF. In DNA, the CDR3 is TGTGCCAGCAGCCGTAAGGTATCGGAAGCTTTCTTT.

The chain employs TRBV12-3 or TRBV12-4 and TRBJ1-1, with TRBD1 matching over 7 bases. The CDR3 loop spans 11 amino acids. Germline trimming cut 5 bases from V and 10 bases from J; bases unmatched to any gene: 4. This CDR3 is CASSPTGVAFF. In DNA, the CDR3 is TGTGCCAGCAGTCCAACAGGGGTAGCTTTCTTT.

This clone appeared once. The chain recombines TRBV6-2 or TRBV6-3 with TRBJ2-7, with 7 positions matching TRBD1. The trim removed 2 bases at V and 4 bases at J, leaving 8 bases unmatched. CDR1 MNHEY and CDR2 SVGEGT come from the germline V gene. The CDR3 spans 15 residues. The CDR3 DNA follows: TGTGCCAGCAGTTACCTGAAACGGGACAGTTACGAGCAGTACTTC. Amino acid sequence: CASSYLKRDSYEQYF.

This sequence joins TRBV5-1 and TRBJ1-2; TRBD1 is a possible D gene (6 bases). Trimming took off 5 bases at V and 6 bases at J, with 14 bases between the two ends. CDR1 is SGHRS and CDR2 is YFSETQ in the germline V gene. The CDR3 sequence is 13 residues long. The DNA for the CDR3 is TGCGCCAGCAGTTTCCCAGGGGATCATGGCTACACCTTC. It codes for CASSFPGDHGYTF.

On this clone itself: The same CDR3 arises from other DNA sequences in this sample as well. The chain links TRBV30 to TRBJ2-7, with D uncertain. V lost 0 bases and J 2 bases, leaving 8 bases between the germline ends. Looked up from germline, CDR1 is GTSNPN and CDR2 is SVGIG (reference sequence). The CDR3 extends over 13 amino acids. In DNA form, the CDR3 reads TGTGCCTGGAGTGTACGACGGACCTACGAGCAGTACTTC. Its translation is CAWSVRRTYEQYF.

This chain's CDR3 is CASSTTGTGTQYF. Written as DNA, the CDR3 is TGTGCCAGCAGCACAACCGGGACAGGAACCCAGTATTTT. This rearrangement joins TRBV11-3 to TRBJ2-3; 8 bases are a match to TRBD1. This CDR3 is built from 13 residues. V lost 5 bases to trimming and J lost 12 bases; unmatched junction nucleotides: 10. Germline V gene sequence: CDR1 SGHNT, CDR2 YENEEA. The whole variable domain, filled in from reference TRBV11-3 and TRBJ2-3, reads EAGVVQSPRYKIIEKKQPVAFWCNPISGHNTLYWYLQNLGQGPELLIRYENEEAVDDSQLPKDRFSAERLKGVDSTLKIQPAELGDSAVYLCASSTTGTGTQYFGPGTRLTVL.

The V and J genes are TRBV19 and TRBJ1-5; no clear D gene. Trimming stripped 8 bases from V and 5 bases from J, with 19 bases between. This CDR3 has 15 residues. CDR1 is LNHDA, CDR2 SQIVND, per germline (reference sequence). CDR3 DNA: TGTGCCAGTCTCTCCGGTCGGTCCACGGATCAGCCCCAGCATTTT. It specifies CASLSGRSTDQPQHF.

The chain uses TRBV19 and TRBJ1-2, with D perhaps TRBD1 (5 bases). CDR1 and CDR2 from the germline V gene are LNHDA and SQIVND (reference sequence). CDR3 length: 14 amino acids. V lost 7 bases and J lost 7, with 19 bases in between. In DNA form, the CDR3 reads TGTGCCAGTACCGAGAGACGCCAGGGCAGTGGCTACACCTTC. This sequence encodes CASTERRQGSGYTF.

The chain is built from TRBV5-5 and TRBJ1-1; TRBD1 matches 8 bases. This CDR3 has 14 residues. The V and J ends lost 0 bases and 6 bases, in that order; junction bases with no gene match: 4. CDR1 SGHKS and CDR2 YYEKEE come from the germline V gene (reference sequence). CDR3: CASSLDPGGPEAFF. The CDR3 nucleotides read TGTGCCAGCAGCTTGGATCCAGGGGGCCCTGAAGCTTTCTTT.

The chain has TRBV5-1 and TRBJ1-2; D remains unclear. The V gene's germline CDR1 is SGHRS and CDR2 YFSETQ. Trimming removed 1 base at V and 0 bases at J, with 10 bases between. The CDR3 loop spans 15 amino acids. The CDR3 bases are TGCGCCAGCAGCTTGTATGGGGTTCCTAACTATGGCTACACCTTC. It translates to CASSLYGVPNYGYTF.

V and J are TRBV9 and TRBJ2-1; possibly TRBD1 or TRBD2 for D (5 bases each). The CDR3 sequence is 13 residues long. The V and J ends lost 1 base and 9 bases respectively, with 11 bases between them. CDR1 SGDLS and CDR2 YYNGEE come from the germline V gene. CDR3 DNA: TGTGCCAGCAGCGTACGAGGGGCAGCTGAGCAGTTCTTC. It yields the protein CASSVRGAAEQFF.

The V gene is TRBV5-1, the J gene TRBJ1-4, with 8 nucleotides matching TRBD1. CDR3 length equals 14 residues. Germline V gene data show CDR1 as SGHRS and CDR2 as YFSETQ. V dropped 4 bases and J dropped 8; count of bases not matched to a gene: 7. The CDR3 spells CASSRQGSDEKLFF. The CDR3, as DNA: TGCGCCAGCAGCCGACAGGGGAGTGACGAAAAACTGTTTTTT.

V and J are TRBV11-2 and TRBJ1-3; tentative D call: TRBD1 (5 bases). V shed 2 bases and J shed 2 bases, with 10 bases lying between them. Germline CDR1 SGHAT, CDR2 FQNNGV. The CDR3 extends over 15 amino acids. CDR3 DNA: TGTGCCAGCAGCTTAAGAGGGGCTCCTGGAAACACCATATATTTT. This codes for CASSLRGAPGNTIYF.

The genes are TRBV19 and TRBJ2-7; 8 nucleotides match TRBD1. The CDR3 spans 14 residues. Germline V gene lookup returns CDR1 LNHDA and CDR2 SQIVND (reference sequence). Trimming cost V 6 bases and J 4 bases; bases outside gene matches: 8. CDR3 nucleotide sequence: TGTGCCAGTAGCTTTCAGGGACAGGCGTACGAGCAGTACTTC. The encoded protein is CASSFQGQAYEQYF.

This sequence joins TRBV6-5 and TRBJ2-7, with D possibly being TRBD2 (6 bases). V lost 5 bases and J lost 10, with 12 bases in between. CDR3 size: 11 residues. CDR1 and CDR2 from the germline V gene are MNHEY and SVGAGI. CDR3 sequence: CASSHGGSQYF. The CDR3, as DNA: TGTGCCAGCAGTCATGGAGGGTCTCAGTACTTC.

The rearrangement uses TRBV6-5 and TRBJ2-1, with 11 bases aligning to TRBD2. Trimming at V came to 8 bases and at J to 8 bases, leaving 5 bases not matched to a gene. Germline loops: CDR1 MNHEY, CDR2 SVGAGI. There are 13 residues in the CDR3. CDR3 bases: TGTGCCAGCGGGACTAGCGGTATCGATGAGCAGTTCTTC. Translating it yields CASGTSGIDEQFF.

J is TRBJ2-7 and V is TRBV6-6; TRBD1 agrees at 9 bases. Germline V lookup: CDR1 MNHNY, CDR2 SVGAGI (reference sequence). V dropped 6 bases and J dropped 2; count of bases not matched to a gene: 5. The CDR3 is 14 amino acids. CDR3 amino acids: CASSVGTGTYEQYF. The CDR3 nucleotides read TGTGCCAGCAGCGTCGGGACAGGGACCTACGAGCAGTACTTC.

The chain carries TRBV2 and TRBJ2-7, with D possibly called TRBD1 or TRBD2 (5 bases each). CDR3 size: 13 residues. The V and J ends lost 6 bases and 4 bases respectively, with 13 bases between them. Germline lookup yields CDR1 SNHLY and CDR2 FYNNEI. The CDR3 DNA reads as TGTGCCAGCAGACGAGAGGGGCGGTACGAGCAGTACTTC. Amino acid sequence: CASRREGRYEQYF.

The J gene is TRBJ1-2, the V gene TRBV28, with a weak D call TRBD1 (6 bases). This CDR3 has 13 residues. Germline V gene sequence: CDR1 MDHEN, CDR2 SYDVKM. Trimming pared 7 bases from V and 5 bases from J, leaving 14 bases between. The CDR3 here is CASTIKGVYGYTF. In DNA, the CDR3 is TGTGCCAGCACTATAAAGGGGGTTTATGGCTACACCTTC.

This clone showed up just once. This chain links TRBV2 with TRBJ1-3; TRBD1 aligns across 7 bases. The CDR3 loop spans 15 amino acids. V was pared by 2 bases and J by 2 bases, with 3 bases of the junction left unmatched. Germline CDR1 reads SNHLY; CDR2 reads FYNNEI. The CDR3 DNA follows: TGTGCCAGCAGTGAAATGACAGGGCCTGGAAACACCATATATTTT. Its protein product is CASSEMTGPGNTIYF. The whole variable domain, remainder taken from reference TRBV2 and TRBJ1-3, is EPEVTQTPSHQVTQMGQEVILRCVPISNHLYFYWYRQILGQKVEFLVSFYNNEISEKSEIFDDQFSVERPDGSNFTLKIRSTKLEDSAMYFCASSEMTGPGNTIYFGEGSWLTVV.

The V call is TRBV27, the J call TRBJ1-5, with 8 bases fitting TRBD1. The V gene end was trimmed by 8 bases and the J gene end by 4 bases; junction bases not matched to a gene: 7. This CDR3 comprises 14 residues. Germline V gene sequence: CDR1 MNHEY, CDR2 SMNVEV (reference sequence). This CDR3 is CASAGQGGNQPQHF. CDR3 coding DNA: TGTGCCAGCGCCGGACAGGGTGGTAATCAGCCCCAGCATTTT.

V is TRBV2 and J is TRBJ2-6; TRBD1 is a possible D gene (7 bases). Trimming stripped 4 bases from V and 2 bases from J, with 12 bases between. Per germline, CDR1 SNHLY and CDR2 FYNNEI. The CDR3 is 16 residues long. In nucleotides, the CDR3 is TGTGCCAGCAGTGCCAGGGGGACTGCTGGGGCCAACGTCCTGACTTTC. Its protein product is CASSARGTAGANVLTF.